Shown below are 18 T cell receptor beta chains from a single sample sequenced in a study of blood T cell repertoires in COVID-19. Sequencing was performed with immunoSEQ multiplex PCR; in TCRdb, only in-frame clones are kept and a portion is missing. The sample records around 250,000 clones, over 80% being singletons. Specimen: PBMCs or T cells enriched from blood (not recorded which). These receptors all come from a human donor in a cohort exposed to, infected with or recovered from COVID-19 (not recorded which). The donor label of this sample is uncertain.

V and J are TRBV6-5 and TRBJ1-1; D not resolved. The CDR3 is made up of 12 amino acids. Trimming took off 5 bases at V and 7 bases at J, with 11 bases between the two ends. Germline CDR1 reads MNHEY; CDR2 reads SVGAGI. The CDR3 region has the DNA TGTGCCAGCAGTAGCGGATGGGGTGAAGCTTTCTTT. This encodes CASSSGWGEAFF.

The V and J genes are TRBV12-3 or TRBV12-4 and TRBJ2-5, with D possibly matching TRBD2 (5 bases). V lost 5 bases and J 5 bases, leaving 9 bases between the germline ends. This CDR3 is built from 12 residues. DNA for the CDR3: TGTGCCAGCAGTCTCCCGGGGGAGACCCAGTACTTC. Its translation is CASSLPGETQYF.

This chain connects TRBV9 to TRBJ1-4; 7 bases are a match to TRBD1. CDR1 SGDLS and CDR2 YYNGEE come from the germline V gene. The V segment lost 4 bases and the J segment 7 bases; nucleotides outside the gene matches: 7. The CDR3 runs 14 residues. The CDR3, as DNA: TGTGCCAGCAGCCCCGGGACAGCCGTTGAAAAACTGTTTTTT. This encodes CASSPGTAVEKLFF.

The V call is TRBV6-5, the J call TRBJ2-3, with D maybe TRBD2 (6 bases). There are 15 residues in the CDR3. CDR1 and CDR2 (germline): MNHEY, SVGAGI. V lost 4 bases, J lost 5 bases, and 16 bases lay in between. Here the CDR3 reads CASSSFPFGRDTQYF. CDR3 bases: TGTGCCAGCAGTTCCTTCCCCTTCGGGAGAGATACGCAGTATTTT.

CDR3 coding DNA: TGTGCCAGTAGTATTGGGGGGGCCTATGAGCAGTTCTTC. Residues: CASSIGGAYEQFF. This sequence joins TRBV19 and TRBJ2-1; tentative D call: TRBD2 (7 bases). V gave up 3 bases and J gave up 8 bases, with 11 bases separating them. CDR3 length: 13 residues. Germline CDR1 is LNHDA and CDR2 is SQIVND (reference sequence).

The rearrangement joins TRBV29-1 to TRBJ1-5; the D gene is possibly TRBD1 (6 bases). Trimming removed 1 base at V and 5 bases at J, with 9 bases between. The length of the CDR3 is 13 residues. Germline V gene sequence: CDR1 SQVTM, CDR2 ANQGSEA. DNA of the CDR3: TGCAGCGTTGAAGGGACAGCAGATCAGCCCCAGCATTTT. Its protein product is CSVEGTADQPQHF.

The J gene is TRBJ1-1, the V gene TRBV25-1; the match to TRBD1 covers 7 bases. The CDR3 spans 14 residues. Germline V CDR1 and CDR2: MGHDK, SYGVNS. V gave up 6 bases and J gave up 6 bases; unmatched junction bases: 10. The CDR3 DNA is TGTGCCAGCAGAAGGACAGGCCCAGACTCTGAAGCTTTCTTT. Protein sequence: CASRRTGPDSEAFF.

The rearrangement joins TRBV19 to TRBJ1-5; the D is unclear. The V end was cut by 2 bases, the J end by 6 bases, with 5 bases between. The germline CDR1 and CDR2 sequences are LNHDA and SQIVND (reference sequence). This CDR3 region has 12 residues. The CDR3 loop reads CASSISGQPQHF. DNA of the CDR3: TGTGCCAGTAGTATATCCGGTCAGCCCCAGCATTTT.

The chain's CDR3 is CASSPGGTDTYGYTF. CDR3 bases: TGCGCCAGCAGCCCCGGGGGGACCGATACTTATGGCTACACCTTC. The chain recombines TRBV4-3 with TRBJ1-2, with D perhaps matching TRBD1 (5 bases). Trimming removed 4 bases from V and 5 bases from J, with 17 bases in between. The CDR3 consists of 15 residues. Per the germline V gene, CDR1 is LGHNA and CDR2 is YSLEER.

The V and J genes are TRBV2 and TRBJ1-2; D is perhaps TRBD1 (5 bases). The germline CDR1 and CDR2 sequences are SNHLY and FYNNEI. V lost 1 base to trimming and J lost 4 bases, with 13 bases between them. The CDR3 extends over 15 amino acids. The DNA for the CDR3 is TGTGCCAGCAGTGAAGGGGCGGGGGGAAGCTATGGCTACACCTTC. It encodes CASSEGAGGSYGYTF.

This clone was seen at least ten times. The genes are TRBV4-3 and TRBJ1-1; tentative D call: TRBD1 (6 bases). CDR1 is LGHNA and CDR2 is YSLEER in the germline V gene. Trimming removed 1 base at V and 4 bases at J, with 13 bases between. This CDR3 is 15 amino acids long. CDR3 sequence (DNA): TGCGCCAGCAGCCAAGTCTGGGAGGGGGGCACTGAAGCTTTCTTT. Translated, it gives CASSQVWEGGTEAFF.

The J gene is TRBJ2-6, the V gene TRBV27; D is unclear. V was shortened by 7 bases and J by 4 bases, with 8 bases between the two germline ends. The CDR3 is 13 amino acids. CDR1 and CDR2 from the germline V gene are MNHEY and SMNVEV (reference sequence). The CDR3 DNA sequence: TGTGCCAGCACCCGGGTGGGGGCCAACGTCCTGACTTTC. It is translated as CASTRVGANVLTF.

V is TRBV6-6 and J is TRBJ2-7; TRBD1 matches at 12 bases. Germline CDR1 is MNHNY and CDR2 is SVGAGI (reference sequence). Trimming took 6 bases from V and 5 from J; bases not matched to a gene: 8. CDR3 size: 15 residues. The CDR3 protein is CASRQGQGARNEQYF. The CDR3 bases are TGTGCCAGCAGACAGGGACAGGGGGCGCGGAACGAGCAGTACTTC.

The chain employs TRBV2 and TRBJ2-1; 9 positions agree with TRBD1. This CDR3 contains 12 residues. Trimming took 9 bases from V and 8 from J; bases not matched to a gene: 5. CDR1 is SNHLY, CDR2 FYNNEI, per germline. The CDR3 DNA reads TGTGCCAGAGAGACAGGGGGAGATGAGCAGTTCTTC. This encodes CARETGGDEQFF.

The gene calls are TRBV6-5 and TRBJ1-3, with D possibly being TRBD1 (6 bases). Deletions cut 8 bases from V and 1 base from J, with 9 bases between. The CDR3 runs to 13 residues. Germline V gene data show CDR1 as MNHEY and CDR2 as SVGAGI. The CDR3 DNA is TGTGCCAGCCGACAGGTATCTGGAAACACCATATATTTT. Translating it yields CASRQVSGNTIYF.

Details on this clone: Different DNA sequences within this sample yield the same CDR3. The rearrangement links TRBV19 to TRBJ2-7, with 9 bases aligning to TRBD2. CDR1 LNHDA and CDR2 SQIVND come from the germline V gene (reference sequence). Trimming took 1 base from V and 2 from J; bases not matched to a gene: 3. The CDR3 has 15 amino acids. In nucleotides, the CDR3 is TGTGCCAGTAGTATAGTACTAGCGGGCACCTACGAGCAGTACTTC. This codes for CASSIVLAGTYEQYF.

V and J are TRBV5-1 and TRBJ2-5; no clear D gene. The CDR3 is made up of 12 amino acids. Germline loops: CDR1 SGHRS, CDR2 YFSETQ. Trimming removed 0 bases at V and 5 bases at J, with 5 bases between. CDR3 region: CASSLDMETQYF. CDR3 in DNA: TGCGCCAGCAGCTTGGACATGGAGACCCAGTACTTC.

CDR3 sequence: CSVGRTSGGTDTQYF. CDR3 nucleotide sequence: TGCAGCGTTGGCCGGACTAGCGGGGGGACAGATACGCAGTATTTT. V and J are TRBV29-1 and TRBJ2-3; 14 bases line up with TRBD2. CDR1 is SQVTM, CDR2 ANQGSEA, per germline. With 4 bases clipped from V and 3 bases from J, the junction kept 3 bases outside the gene matches. The CDR3 spans 15 residues.